The clone carrying this T cell receptor (beta chain) was counted a single time. The identical CDR3 is also encoded by other nucleotide sequences in the sample. The entry originates in a study of blood T cell repertoires in COVID-19. Looking at the study overall: Acute-phase and convalescent COVID-19 samples originated in the United States, Italy and Spain. Sources were T cells, B-cell-depleted T cells, or PBMCs; the material itself was cDNA or gDNA.

Repertoires were generated with immunoSEQ multiplex PCR, while TCRdb's copy carries only in-frame clones and drops some. The sample has 250,000 or so clones; more than 70% are singletons. The sequenced sample was peripheral blood. This sequence was found in a woman aged 55 to 70 with acute or convalescent COVID-19.

The CDR3 region has the DNA TGTGCCAGCAGTGGGACAGGGAATCAGCCCCAGCATTTT. Its translation: CASSGTGNQPQHF. This chain connects TRBV2 to TRBJ1-5, with 8 positions matching TRBD1. The CDR3 totals 13 residues. Germline loops: CDR1 SNHLY, CDR2 FYNNEI. V lost 4 bases to trimming and J lost 4 bases; unmatched junction nucleotides: 0.